The sequence of this TCR beta chain was determined in a study of CD8 T cells in Susac syndrome. Random hexamers were used to reverse transcribe the RNA input (about 0.45 to 1 ug). TCRdb used MiXCR to reprocess the immunoSEQ multiplex PCR reads, holding one entry per CDR3 protein. The sample yields about 120,000 distinct CDR3 sequences, around 95% seen once. The germline CDR1 and CDR2 sequences are SNHLY and FYNNEI. This CDR3 has 12 amino acids. V shed 6 bases and J shed 6 bases, with 10 bases lying between them. The material sequenced was CD4+ T cells from PBMCs. The receptor comes from a human donor in good health. J is TRBJ2-3 and V is TRBV2; no clear D. Written as DNA, the CDR3 is TGTGCCAGCAGGCCTGTCTCGGATACGCAGTATTTT. As protein: CASRPVSDTQYF.